Presented here are 28 T cell receptor beta chains from one specimen sequenced in a study of T cell repertoires in aging, cancer and after chemotherapy. TCR beta rearrangements were amplified from peripheral blood genomic DNA. TRB rearrangements spanning V, D and J were amplified using mixed TRB-A/B primers. TCRdb re-analysed the multiplex PCR reads in MiXCR, keeping a single row per CDR3 protein. The table records a few thousand distinct CDR3 sequences, about 25% of them present only once. Sequences were obtained from blood. These TCRs come from a human donor with a solid tumor.

The gene calls are TRBV5-1 and TRBJ2-7, with D perhaps TRBD2 (6 bases). The germline V gene has CDR1 SGHRS and CDR2 YFSETQ. V dropped 5 bases and J dropped 1 base, with 13 bases sitting between them. CDR3 size: 14 residues. CDR3 loop: CASSFSGTSYEQYF. The CDR3 DNA is TGCGCCAGCAGTTTTAGCGGTACTTCCTACGAGCAGTACTTC.

The chain combines TRBV20-1 with TRBJ2-5; TRBD1 matches 11 bases. This CDR3 spans 14 amino acids. The V and J ends lost 6 bases and 5 bases, in that order; junction bases with no gene match: 8. Germline V CDR1 and CDR2: DFQATT, SNEGSKA (reference sequence). Here the CDR3 reads CSALGTGGVETQYF. In nucleotides, the CDR3 is TGCAGTGCCCTCGGGACAGGGGGGGTGGAGACCCAGTACTTC.

The J gene is TRBJ1-2, the V gene TRBV10-3; the match to TRBD1 covers 8 bases. The germline V gene encodes CDR1 ENHRY and CDR2 SYGVKD. The CDR3 covers 13 residues. Trimming removed 2 bases from V and 5 bases from J; junction bases left unmatched: 1. CDR3 in amino acids: CAISEDRGYGYTF. For the CDR3, the DNA is TGTGCCATCAGTGAGGACAGGGGATATGGCTACACCTTC.

By sample fraction, this clonotype is large (0.1 to 1%). The J gene is TRBJ2-2, the V gene TRBV20-1; D is unresolved. V was trimmed by 1 base and J by 4 bases, leaving 10 bases between them. The CDR3 consists of 14 residues. Germline CDR1 is DFQATT and CDR2 is SNEGSKA (reference sequence). The DNA for the CDR3 is TGCAGTGCTAGAGTTTGCCAGAGCACCGGGGAGCTGTTTTTT. It translates to CSARVCQSTGELFF.

Concerning this clonotype: This is likely a read error, given that the CDR3 carries no conserved phenylalanine or tryptophan at its end. V usage is TRBV5-1 and J usage is TRBJ2-1; D gene uncertain. This CDR3 is built from 15 residues. Germline loops: CDR1 SGHRS, CDR2 YFSETQ. V was trimmed by 4 bases and J by 4 bases, leaving 15 bases between them. In DNA form, the CDR3 reads TGCGCCAGCAGCCAAAACGGCCGAACATACAATGAGCAGTTCTTA. Its protein product is CASSQNGRTYNEQFL.

This chain links TRBV27 with TRBJ2-7; no clear D gene. Germline loops: CDR1 MNHEY, CDR2 SMNVEV (reference sequence). The CDR3 extends over 15 amino acids. V lost 3 bases, J lost 2 bases, and 14 bases lay in between. CDR3 loop: CASSFYVGDAYEQYF. CDR3 nucleotide sequence: TGTGCCAGCAGTTTCTACGTCGGTGATGCCTACGAGCAGTACTTC.

The chain uses TRBV28 and TRBJ1-1; tentative D call: TRBD1 (5 bases). The CDR3 is 14 residues long. The germline gives CDR1 MDHEN, CDR2 SYDVKM. Trimming removed 5 bases at V and 2 bases at J, with 12 bases between. CDR3 loop: CASSRPGDNTEAFF. DNA for the CDR3: TGTGCCAGCAGTCGACCTGGGGACAACACTGAAGCTTTCTTT.

In this sample, this clonotype turned up a few times. The V and J genes are TRBV12-3 or TRBV12-4 and TRBJ1-2; a weak D match, TRBD1 (6 bases). This CDR3 is built from 14 residues. The V and J ends lost 3 bases and 11 bases respectively, with 19 bases between them. CDR3 protein: CASSFRTADPGYTF. CDR3 in DNA: TGTGCCAGCAGTTTTCGGACAGCCGACCCAGGTTACACCTTC.

This clonotype was seen only a few times. The chain employs TRBV6-6 and TRBJ1-3; no clear D. V was clipped by 2 bases and J by 4 bases, with 6 bases between them. The CDR3 has 13 residues. Germline V gene data show CDR1 as MNHNY and CDR2 as SVGAGI (reference sequence). The CDR3 loop is CASSYREGNTIYF. In DNA, the CDR3 is TGTGCCAGCAGTTACCGGGAGGGAAACACCATATATTTT.

This clonotype is categorized as medium-sized. This chain joins TRBV20-1 and TRBJ2-1, with D perhaps being TRBD1 or TRBD2 (5 bases each). Germline CDR1 DFQATT, CDR2 SNEGSKA (reference sequence). Trimming shortened V by 0 bases and J by 7 bases, and 10 bases separated the two germline ends. CDR3 size: 13 residues. The DNA for the CDR3 is TGCAGTGCTAGAGAGGGGGTGGTAAATGAGCAGTTCTTC. Translating it yields CSAREGVVNEQFF.

This chain joins TRBV11-2 and TRBJ2-1; TRBD2 agrees at 10 bases. This CDR3 is built from 14 residues. The V and J ends lost 5 bases and 5 bases, in that order; junction bases with no gene match: 3. The germline V gene encodes CDR1 SGHAT and CDR2 FQNNGV. CDR3 bases: TGTGCCAGCAGCCTGGGACTAGCGAACAATGAGCAGTTCTTC. Translating it yields CASSLGLANNEQFF. The full variable domain, in which reference TRBV11-2 and TRBJ2-1 provide the parts outside the CDR3, is EAGVAQSPRYKIIEKRQSVAFWCNPISGHATLYWYQQILGQGPKLLIQFQNNGVVDDSQLPKDRFSAERLKGVDSTLKIQPAKLEDSAVYLCASSLGLANNEQFFGPGTRLTVL.

Remarks on this clonotype: An end of the junction differs from the germline gene, which may be a read error. The CDR3: CASGQVVNTEAFF. The DNA for the CDR3 is TGCGCCAGCGGCCAAGTAGTGAACACTGAAGCTTTCTTT. This chain joins TRBV4-3 and TRBJ1-1; unclear D gene. Germline V gene data show CDR1 as LGHNA and CDR2 as YSLEER. The CDR3 is made up of 13 amino acids.

This clonotype is large (0.1 to 1%) by share. The chain employs TRBV30 and TRBJ1-2; weak D call: TRBD1 (6 bases). Looked up from germline, CDR1 is GTSNPN and CDR2 is SVGIG (reference sequence). This CDR3 is built from 14 residues. V was cut by 5 bases and J by 2 bases, with 15 bases left in between. This chain's CDR3 is CAWSTGKGNYGYTF. The CDR3 DNA reads as TGTGCCTGGTCAACAGGGAAGGGCAACTATGGCTACACCTTC.

The genes are TRBV6-1 and TRBJ2-7, with 9 bases identical to TRBD2. The CDR3 is 15 amino acids. CDR1 is MNHNS, CDR2 SASEGT, per germline. The trim removed 7 bases at V and 2 bases at J, leaving 9 bases unmatched. This CDR3 is CASNIRSGGTYEQYF. In DNA, the CDR3 is TGTGCCAGCAACATAAGAAGCGGGGGGACCTACGAGCAGTACTTC.

This chain links TRBV19 with TRBJ2-3, with TRBD2 matching 11 bases. CDR1 LNHDA and CDR2 SQIVND come from the germline V gene (reference sequence). The trim removed 5 bases at V and 0 bases at J, leaving 13 bases unmatched. This CDR3 contains 19 residues. The CDR3 region has the DNA TGTGCCAGTAGTGGGCCACTAGCGGGGGCCCATCCTAGCACAGATACGCAGTATTTT. Its translation: CASSGPLAGAHPSTDTQYF.

The rearrangement uses TRBV12-3 or TRBV12-4 and TRBJ2-1; 8 bases fit TRBD2. J lost 5 bases, V lost 5 bases, and 8 bases had no gene match. This CDR3 has 15 residues. The CDR3 reads CASSRKRERDNEQFF. CDR3 DNA: TGTGCCAGCAGTCGAAAGCGGGAGAGAGACAATGAGCAGTTCTTC.

The chain couples TRBV14 to TRBJ2-2; no clear D. The CDR3 sequence is 14 residues long. Germline CDR1 is SGHDN and CDR2 is FVKESK. V lost 1 base to trimming and J lost 4 bases, with 7 bases between them. As DNA, the CDR3 is TGTGCCAGCAGCCAAGGTGTTAGCACCGGGGAGCTGTTTTTT. The encoded protein is CASSQGVSTGELFF.

Concerning this clonotype itself: Given a much more abundant clone one base away, this may be a read error. V usage is TRBV30 and J usage is TRBJ1-2; 9 bases are shared with TRBD1. Germline lookup yields CDR1 GTSNPN and CDR2 SVGIG (reference sequence). The V and J ends lost 2 bases and 6 bases, in that order; junction bases with no gene match: 7. The CDR3 is 14 amino acids. The CDR3 spells CAWSTGGVGDGYTF. In DNA, the CDR3 is TGTGCCTGGAGTACAGGGGGCGTAGGGGATGGCTACACCTTC.

The CDR3 region has the DNA TGTGCCAGCAGTGAAGCTGGCGGGGGTCACAATGAGCAGTTCTTC. Translation: CASSEAGGGHNEQFF. The chain joins TRBV25-1 to TRBJ2-1; 7 bases line up with TRBD2. The CDR3 runs to 15 residues. Losses at the gene ends were 2 bases for V and 5 bases for J; bases not matched to a gene: 6. Germline assignment: CDR1 MGHDK and CDR2 SYGVNS.

The V gene is TRBV19, the J gene TRBJ2-5, with 7 bases identical to TRBD1. The CDR3 has 15 residues. Germline CDR1 LNHDA, CDR2 SQIVND (reference sequence). J lost 1 base, V lost 2 bases, and 4 bases had no gene match. The CDR3 DNA follows: TGTGCCAGTAGTATAAGGAAGGGGGCCCAAGAGACCCAGTACTTC. Translated: CASSIRKGAQETQYF.

This clonotype was observed a few times. The J gene is TRBJ2-5, the V gene TRBV6-1, with 7 positions matching TRBD2. Germline-derived CDR1 and CDR2 are MNHNS and SASEGT. Trimming cost V 9 bases and J 4 bases; bases outside gene matches: 5. There are 12 residues in the CDR3. The CDR3 DNA reads TGTGCCAGTTGGGAGGGTGGAGAGACCCAGTACTTC. Translation: CASWEGGETQYF.

In its sample, this clonotype ranks as medium-sized. The CDR3 DNA reads as TGTGCCTGGAGTGTACTACACCGCGGGGCTTTCTTT. Protein product: CAWSVLHRGAFF. V is TRBV30 and J is TRBJ1-1; D gene unclear. The CDR3 extends over 12 amino acids. V lost 0 bases and J 11 bases, leaving 13 bases between the germline ends. The germline gives CDR1 GTSNPN, CDR2 SVGIG (reference sequence).

The chain carries TRBV19 and TRBJ2-7; the D is unclear. V lost 3 bases and J lost 3, with 12 bases in between. The CDR3 has 14 residues. Germline loops: CDR1 LNHDA, CDR2 SQIVND (reference sequence). As DNA, the CDR3 is TGTGCCAGTAGTATTAGGCAGAGCAGCTACGAGCAGTACTTC. Translation gives CASSIRQSSYEQYF.

This clonotype was seen more than once but under ten times. This chain links TRBV19 with TRBJ2-2; 8 bases are shared with TRBD1. The V segment lost 5 bases and the J segment 7 bases; nucleotides outside the gene matches: 6. The CDR3 is 14 residues long. Germline lookup yields CDR1 LNHDA and CDR2 SQIVND (reference sequence). CDR3 in DNA: TGTGCCAGTAGTTTCCAGGGGGCCAACGGGGAGCTGTTTTTT. Protein product: CASSFQGANGELFF.

The rearrangement joins TRBV6-2 or TRBV6-3 to TRBJ1-2; tentatively, D is TRBD1 (6 bases). V lost 6 bases and J lost 5, with 16 bases in between. Per germline, CDR1 MNHEY and CDR2 SVGEGT. This CDR3 spans 14 amino acids. The CDR3 DNA reads TGTGCCAGCAGCCCGAACAGGGCGAAATATGGCTACACCTTC. Protein sequence: CASSPNRAKYGYTF.

This rearrangement joins TRBV19 to TRBJ2-7; TRBD1 might be the D (6 bases). V was shortened by 7 bases and J by 5 bases, with 15 bases between the two germline ends. The germline V gene has CDR1 LNHDA and CDR2 SQIVND (reference sequence). The CDR3 runs to 13 residues. The CDR3 nucleotides are TGTGCCAGTAAGACGGACAGTGTAGACGAGCAGTACTTC. It translates to CASKTDSVDEQYF.

This clonotype has more than one count but fewer than ten. The rearrangement links TRBV19 to TRBJ2-1, with D tentatively TRBD2 (5 bases). CDR3 length: 14 residues. Germline CDR1 LNHDA, CDR2 SQIVND (reference sequence). The V end lost 1 base, the J end lost 8 bases, and 12 bases lay between the germline ends. Here the CDR3 reads CASSIGRTRDEQFF. The DNA of the CDR3 is TGTGCCAGTAGTATAGGGAGAACGAGGGATGAGCAGTTCTTC.

The table lists this clonotype with a count of one. This chain joins TRBV12-3 or TRBV12-4 and TRBJ2-7; 7 positions match TRBD1. The CDR3 spans 13 residues. With V trimmed by 6 bases and J by 2 bases, 4 bases remained unmatched. CDR3 DNA sequence: TGTGCCAGCAGACGGACAGGAGCCTACGAGCAGTACTTC. Protein: CASRRTGAYEQYF.